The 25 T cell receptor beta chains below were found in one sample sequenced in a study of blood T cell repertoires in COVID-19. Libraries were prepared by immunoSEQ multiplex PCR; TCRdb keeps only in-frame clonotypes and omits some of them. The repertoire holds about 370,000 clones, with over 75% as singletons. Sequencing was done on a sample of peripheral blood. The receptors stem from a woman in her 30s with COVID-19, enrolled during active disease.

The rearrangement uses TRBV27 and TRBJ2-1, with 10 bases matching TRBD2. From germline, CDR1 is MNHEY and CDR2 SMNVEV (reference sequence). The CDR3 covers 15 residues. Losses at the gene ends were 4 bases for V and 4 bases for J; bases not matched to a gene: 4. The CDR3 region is CASSSGAGGYNEQFF. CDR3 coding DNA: TGTGCCAGCAGTTCAGGAGCGGGAGGGTACAATGAGCAGTTCTTC.

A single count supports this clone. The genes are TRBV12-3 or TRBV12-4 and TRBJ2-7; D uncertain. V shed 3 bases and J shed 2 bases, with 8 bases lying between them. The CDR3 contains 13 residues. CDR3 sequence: CASSFRPAYEQYF. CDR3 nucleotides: TGTGCCAGCAGTTTCCGTCCCGCCTACGAGCAGTACTTC.

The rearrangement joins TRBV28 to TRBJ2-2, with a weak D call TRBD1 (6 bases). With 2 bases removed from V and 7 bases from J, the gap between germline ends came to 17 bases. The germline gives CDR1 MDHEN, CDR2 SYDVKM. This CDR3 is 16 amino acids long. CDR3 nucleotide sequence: TGTGCCAGCAGTTTAGTGGGGACACCTCTGAACGGGGAGCTGTTTTTT. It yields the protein CASSLVGTPLNGELFF.

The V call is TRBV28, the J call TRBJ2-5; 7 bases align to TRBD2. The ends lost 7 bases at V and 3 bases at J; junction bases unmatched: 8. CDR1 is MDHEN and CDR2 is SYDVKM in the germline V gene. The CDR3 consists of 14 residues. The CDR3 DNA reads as TGTGCCAGCAACCCGCGTGGGGGGGAAGAGACCCAGTACTTC. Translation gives CASNPRGGEETQYF. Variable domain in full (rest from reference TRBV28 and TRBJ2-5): DVKVTQSSRYLVKRTGEKVFLECVQDMDHENMFWYRQDPGLGLRLIYFSYDVKMKEKGDIPEGYSVSREKKERFSLILESASTNQTSMYLCASNPRGGEETQYFGPGTRLLVL.

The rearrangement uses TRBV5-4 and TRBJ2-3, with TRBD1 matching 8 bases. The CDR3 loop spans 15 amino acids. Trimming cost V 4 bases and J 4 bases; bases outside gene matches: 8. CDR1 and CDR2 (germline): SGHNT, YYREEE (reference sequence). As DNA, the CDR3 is TGTGCCAGCAGCCAAGGGACAGGTGTTCCAGATACGCAGTATTTT. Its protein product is CASSQGTGVPDTQYF.

This chain's CDR3 is CASSGRTAGVYEQYF. The CDR3 bases are TGTGCCAGCAGCGGTCGGACAGCCGGAGTCTACGAGCAGTACTTC. The chain carries TRBV5-4 and TRBJ2-7; the D gene is possibly TRBD1 (6 bases). With 4 bases removed from V and 3 bases from J, the gap between germline ends came to 17 bases. This CDR3 is built from 15 residues. Germline loops: CDR1 SGHNT, CDR2 YYREEE (reference sequence).

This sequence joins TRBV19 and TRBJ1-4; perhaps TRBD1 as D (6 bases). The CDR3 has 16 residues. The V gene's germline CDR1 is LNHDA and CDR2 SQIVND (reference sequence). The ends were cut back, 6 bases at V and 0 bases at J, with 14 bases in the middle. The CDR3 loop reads CASSPWTVATNEKLFF. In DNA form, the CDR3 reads TGTGCCAGTAGCCCTTGGACAGTAGCAACTAATGAAAAACTGTTTTTT.

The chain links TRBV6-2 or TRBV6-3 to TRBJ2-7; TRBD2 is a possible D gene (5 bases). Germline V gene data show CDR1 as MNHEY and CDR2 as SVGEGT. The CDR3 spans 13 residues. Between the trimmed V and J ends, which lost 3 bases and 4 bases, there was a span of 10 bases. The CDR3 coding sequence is TGTGCCAGCAGTTATGCGGGTAATTACGAGCAGTACTTC. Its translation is CASSYAGNYEQYF.

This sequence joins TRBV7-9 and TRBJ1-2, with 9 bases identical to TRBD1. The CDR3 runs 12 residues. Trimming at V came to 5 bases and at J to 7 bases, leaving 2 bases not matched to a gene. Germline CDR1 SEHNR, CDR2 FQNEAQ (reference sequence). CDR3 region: CASSTGGSGYTF. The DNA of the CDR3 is TGTGCCAGCAGCACAGGGGGCTCTGGCTACACCTTC.

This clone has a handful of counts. CDR3 nucleotides: TGTGCCAGCAGCCACGGGGGTAGCTCGGGCGAGCAGTACTTC. It translates to CASSHGGSSGEQYF. V usage is TRBV7-8 and J usage is TRBJ2-7; D is perhaps TRBD2 (6 bases). Germline CDR1 is SGHVS and CDR2 is FQNEAQ. Deletions cut 5 bases from V and 6 bases from J, with 17 bases between. The CDR3 runs to 14 residues.

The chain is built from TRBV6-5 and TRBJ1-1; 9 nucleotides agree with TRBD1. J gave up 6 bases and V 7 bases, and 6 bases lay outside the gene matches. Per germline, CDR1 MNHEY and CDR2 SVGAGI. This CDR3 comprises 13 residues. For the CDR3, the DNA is TGTGCCAGCAAACGGGACAGGGCATCTGAAGCTTTCTTT. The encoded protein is CASKRDRASEAFF.

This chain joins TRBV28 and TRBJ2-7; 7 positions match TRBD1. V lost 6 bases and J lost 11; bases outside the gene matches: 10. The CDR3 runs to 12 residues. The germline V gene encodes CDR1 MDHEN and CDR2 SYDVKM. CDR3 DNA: TGTGCCAGCAGGCAGCCGGGACAGATGAAGTACTTC. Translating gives CASRQPGQMKYF.

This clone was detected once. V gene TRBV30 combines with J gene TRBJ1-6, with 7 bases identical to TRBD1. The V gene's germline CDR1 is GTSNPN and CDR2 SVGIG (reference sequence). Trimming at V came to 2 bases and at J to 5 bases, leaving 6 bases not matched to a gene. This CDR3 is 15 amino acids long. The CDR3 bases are TGTGCCTGGAGTACAGGGGTAGGTAATAATTCACCCCTCCACTTT. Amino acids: CAWSTGVGNNSPLHF.

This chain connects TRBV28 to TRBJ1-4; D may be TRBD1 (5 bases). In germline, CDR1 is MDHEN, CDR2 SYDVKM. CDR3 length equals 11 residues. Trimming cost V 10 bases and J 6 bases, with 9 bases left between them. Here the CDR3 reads CAIGGDEKLFF. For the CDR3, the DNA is TGTGCCATCGGGGGGGATGAAAAACTGTTTTTT.

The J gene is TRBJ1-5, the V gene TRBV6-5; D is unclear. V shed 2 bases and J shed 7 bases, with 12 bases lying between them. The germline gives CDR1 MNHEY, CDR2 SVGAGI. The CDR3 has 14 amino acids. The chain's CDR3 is CASSYEVLGQPQHF. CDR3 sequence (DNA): TGTGCCAGCAGTTACGAGGTCTTAGGACAGCCCCAGCATTTT.

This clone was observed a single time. The CDR3 spells CATGKPGEGRTGYTF. The CDR3 DNA sequence: TGTGCCACCGGAAAACCAGGGGAGGGAAGAACTGGCTACACCTTC. The chain joins TRBV15 to TRBJ1-2; D is perhaps TRBD1 (6 bases). This CDR3 contains 15 residues. Germline V gene data show CDR1 as LNHNV and CDR2 as YYDKDF (reference sequence). Trimming took 8 bases from V and 7 from J, leaving 23 bases between them.

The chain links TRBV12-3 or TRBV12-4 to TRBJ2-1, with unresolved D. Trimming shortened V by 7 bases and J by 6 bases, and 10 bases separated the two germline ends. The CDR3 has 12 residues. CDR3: CASTPYGNEQFF. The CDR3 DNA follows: TGTGCCAGCACCCCCTACGGCAATGAGCAGTTCTTC.

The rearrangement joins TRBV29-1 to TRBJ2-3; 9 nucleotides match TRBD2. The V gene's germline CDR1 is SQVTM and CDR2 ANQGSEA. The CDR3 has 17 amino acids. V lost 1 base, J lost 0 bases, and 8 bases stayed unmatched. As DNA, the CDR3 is TGCAGCGTTGAAGGCCCAGCGGGGGGACTTAGCACAGATACGCAGTATTTT. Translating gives CSVEGPAGGLSTDTQYF.

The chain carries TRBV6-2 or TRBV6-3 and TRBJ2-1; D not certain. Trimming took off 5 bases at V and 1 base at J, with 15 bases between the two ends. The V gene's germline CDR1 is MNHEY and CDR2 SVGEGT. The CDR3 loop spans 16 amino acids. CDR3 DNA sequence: TGTGCCAGCAGTGATCTCATCCGCACTTCCTACAATGAGCAGTTCTTC. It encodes CASSDLIRTSYNEQFF.

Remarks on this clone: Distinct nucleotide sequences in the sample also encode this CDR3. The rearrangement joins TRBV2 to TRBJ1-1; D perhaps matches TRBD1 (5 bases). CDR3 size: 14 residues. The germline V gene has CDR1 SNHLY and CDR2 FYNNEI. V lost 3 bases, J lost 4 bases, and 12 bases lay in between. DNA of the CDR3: TGTGCCAGCAGTGAGGGAGGGGTCGTCACTGAAGCTTTCTTT. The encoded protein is CASSEGGVVTEAFF.

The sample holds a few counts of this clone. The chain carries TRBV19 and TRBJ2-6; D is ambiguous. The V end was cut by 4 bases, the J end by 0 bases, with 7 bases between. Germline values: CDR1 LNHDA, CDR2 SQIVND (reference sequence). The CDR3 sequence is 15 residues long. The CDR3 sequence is CASSNSDSGANVLTF. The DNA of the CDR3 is TGTGCCAGTAGTAATTCAGACTCTGGGGCCAACGTCCTGACTTTC.

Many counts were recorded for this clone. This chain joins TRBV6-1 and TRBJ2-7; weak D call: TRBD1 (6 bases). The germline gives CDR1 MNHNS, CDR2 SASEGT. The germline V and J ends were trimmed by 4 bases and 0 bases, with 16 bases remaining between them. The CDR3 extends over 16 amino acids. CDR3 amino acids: CASSGATRGSSYEQYF. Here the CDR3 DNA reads TGTGCCAGCAGTGGGGCTACGAGGGGGAGCTCCTACGAGCAGTACTTC.

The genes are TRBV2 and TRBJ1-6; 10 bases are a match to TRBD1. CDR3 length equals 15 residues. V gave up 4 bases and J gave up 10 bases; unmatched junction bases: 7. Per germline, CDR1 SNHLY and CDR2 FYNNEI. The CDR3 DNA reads TGTGCCAGCAGTGCATTCGGGACAGGGGAGTCACCCCTCCACTTT. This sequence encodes CASSAFGTGESPLHF. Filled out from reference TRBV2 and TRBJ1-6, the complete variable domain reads EPEVTQTPSHQVTQMGQEVILRCVPISNHLYFYWYRQILGQKVEFLVSFYNNEISEKSEIFDDQFSVERPDGSNFTLKIRSTKLEDSAMYFCASSAFGTGESPLHFGNGTRLTVT.

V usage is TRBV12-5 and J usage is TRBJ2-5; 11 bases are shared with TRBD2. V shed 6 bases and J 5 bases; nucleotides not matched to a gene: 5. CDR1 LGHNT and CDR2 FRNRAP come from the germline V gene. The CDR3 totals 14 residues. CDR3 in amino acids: CASGTSGTRETQYF. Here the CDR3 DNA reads TGTGCTAGTGGGACTAGCGGGACCCGCGAGACCCAGTACTTC.

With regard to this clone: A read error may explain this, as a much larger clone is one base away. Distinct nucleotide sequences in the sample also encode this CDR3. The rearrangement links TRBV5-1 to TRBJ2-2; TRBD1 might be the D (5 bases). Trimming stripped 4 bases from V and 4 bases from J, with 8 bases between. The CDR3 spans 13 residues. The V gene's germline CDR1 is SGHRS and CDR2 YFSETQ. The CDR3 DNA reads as TGCGCCAGCAGCGTGACAGTCACCGGGGAGCTGTTTTTT. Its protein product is CASSVTVTGELFF.